This T cell receptor beta chain emerged from a study of technical replicates of blood from several donors. This CDR3 is built from 15 residues. Germline CDR1 reads SEHNR; CDR2 reads FQNEAQ (reference sequence). V lost 5 bases and J lost 12; bases outside the gene matches: 15. The assay was immunoSEQ multiplex PCR, and TCRdb's table has in-frame clones only and misses some. The sample includes under 15,000 clones, around three quarters of them seen just once. The receptor's source is a human donor in good health. Sequencing was done on a sample of PBMCs. V is TRBV7-9 and J is TRBJ2-1, with TRBD2 matching 8 bases. The CDR3 DNA is TGTGCCAGCAGCCCCGGACTAGCAGACGGAGGAGTGCAGTTCTTC. Protein product: CASSPGLADGGVQFF.